The present T cell receptor (beta chain) was sequenced within a study of cytomegalovirus exposure and HLA in healthy donors. The study's findings and limits: Earlier analysis yielded a pattern in which most TCR beta V segments were productive about 87% or about 30% of the time.

With 60 Vbeta and 13 Jbeta primers, the PCR was carried out. Clones were sequenced by immunoSEQ multiplex PCR, and TCRdb holds only the in-frame ones, with some missing. The table has about 70,000 clones, 68% seen once. CDR3 length: 16 residues. Losses at the gene ends were 0 bases for V and 6 bases for J; bases not matched to a gene: 7. Germline-derived CDR1 and CDR2 are MNHEY and SMNVEV (reference sequence). Concerning this clone: The antigen remains unidentified.

The rearrangement links TRBV27 to TRBJ1-2, with 10 bases identical to TRBD1. The sample was PBMCs. The origin of this receptor is a man in his forties or fifties in good health and CMV-seropositive. The CDR3 protein is CASSLSVDRGEDGYTF. The CDR3 DNA is TGTGCCAGCAGTTTATCTGTGGACAGGGGGGAGGATGGCTACACCTTC.